This T cell receptor beta chain was sequenced during a study of T cell changes during pregnancy in multiple sclerosis. The method was immunoSEQ multiplex PCR; TCRdb's version includes in-frame clones alone and lacks a portion of them. The table shows approximately 25,000 clones, with 88% occurring only once. This CDR3 region has 12 residues. Looked up from germline, CDR1 is SEHNR and CDR2 is FQNEAQ (reference sequence). Trimming pared 8 bases from V and 6 bases from J, leaving 12 bases between. This chain connects TRBV7-9 to TRBJ2-3; D gene unclear. Source: CD4+ T cells from peripheral blood mononuclear cells, taken in the first trimester of pregnancy. The clonotype was recovered from a female donor in good health, enrolled as a control in a pregnancy study. CDR3 loop: CASGTTGDTQYF. The CDR3 nucleotides read TGTGCCAGCGGAACGACTGGGGATACGCAGTATTTT.